Below are 29 T cell receptor beta chains sequenced from a single sample in a study of OX40 agonist ivuxolimab in advanced cancers. Libraries were prepared by immunoSEQ multiplex PCR; TCRdb keeps only in-frame clonotypes and omits some of them. The sample shows about 22,000 clones, over 65% of them seen only once. The sample was CD4+ or CD8+ T cells sorted from blood, taken in a trial of the OX40 agonist ivuxolimab. These TCRs come from an adult with an advanced solid tumor such as melanoma, head and neck, liver or kidney cancer.

The CDR3 loop reads CAWSPSGGELFF. CDR3 coding DNA: TGTGCCTGGAGTCCCTCCGGCGGGGAGCTGTTTTTT. The V gene is TRBV30, the J gene TRBJ2-2, with D hard to call. The germline V and J ends were trimmed by 2 bases and 7 bases, with 8 bases remaining between them. This CDR3 is built from 12 residues. CDR1 is GTSNPN and CDR2 is SVGIG in the germline V gene (reference sequence). The full variable domain, in which reference TRBV30 and TRBJ2-2 provide the parts outside the CDR3, is SQTIHQWPATLVQPVGSPLSLECTVEGTSNPNLYWYRQAAGRGLQLLFYSVGIGQISSEVPQNLSASRPQDRQFILSSKKLLLSDSGFYLCAWSPSGGELFFGEGSRLTVL.

V is TRBV27 and J is TRBJ2-1; D not resolved. Trimming stripped 6 bases from V and 3 bases from J, with 6 bases between. The V gene's germline CDR1 is MNHEY and CDR2 SMNVEV (reference sequence). The CDR3 has 12 residues. CDR3 in DNA: TGTGCCAGCAGAACAAGCTACAATGAGCAGTTCTTC. Translated: CASRTSYNEQFF.

The chain couples TRBV14 to TRBJ1-2, with TRBD1 as a possible D gene (5 bases). Trimming took 2 bases from V and 4 from J, leaving 8 bases between them. Germline V gives CDR1 SGHDN, CDR2 FVKESK. The CDR3 has 13 amino acids. The CDR3 loop reads CASSQQGGYGYTF. The CDR3 region has the DNA TGTGCCAGCAGCCAACAGGGAGGCTATGGCTACACCTTC.

This chain's CDR3 is CATSGPTGSFFSNEKLFF. The CDR3 DNA is TGTGCCACCAGCGGACCGACAGGTTCGTTTTTTTCTAATGAAAAACTGTTTTTT. The chain has TRBV15 and TRBJ1-4, with D tentatively TRBD1 (6 bases). The CDR3 runs 18 residues. CDR1 is LNHNV, CDR2 YYDKDF, per germline (reference sequence). V lost 5 bases and J lost 3, with 22 bases in between.

The rearrangement links TRBV10-2 to TRBJ2-1, with D possibly being TRBD1 (5 bases). The germline V gene has CDR1 WSHSY and CDR2 SAAADI. V lost 3 bases to trimming and J lost 6 bases, with 15 bases between them. The CDR3 has 15 amino acids. For the CDR3, the DNA is TGCGCCAGCAGTGATTCAGGGCAGGGTATCAATGAGCAGTTCTTC. Translation: CASSDSGQGINEQFF.

The chain links TRBV6-4 to TRBJ2-3; a possible D gene is TRBD2 (6 bases). V was cut by 1 base and J by 4 bases, with 9 bases left in between. Germline assignment: CDR1 MRHNA and CDR2 SNTAGT. The CDR3 loop spans 14 amino acids. The CDR3: CASSDYGGADTQYF. The CDR3, as DNA: TGTGCCAGCAGTGACTACGGAGGGGCAGATACGCAGTATTTT.

The chain has TRBV29-1 and TRBJ2-1, with D maybe TRBD2 (5 bases). CDR1 SQVTM and CDR2 ANQGSEA come from the germline V gene. V shed 1 base and J shed 2 bases, with 18 bases lying between them. The length of the CDR3 is 17 residues. In DNA form, the CDR3 reads TGCAGCGTTGAAGGGCTAGCCCAAGAAGACGCCTACAATGAGCAGTTCTTC. Translated: CSVEGLAQEDAYNEQFF.

This chain links TRBV6-5 with TRBJ2-7; 7 bases fit TRBD1. J was trimmed by 3 bases and V by 6 bases; bases with no gene match: 5. Per germline, CDR1 MNHEY and CDR2 SVGAGI. The CDR3 spans 13 residues. CDR3 nucleotide sequence: TGTGCCAGCAGGACAGGGACCAACTACGAGCAGTACTTC. Encoded protein: CASRTGTNYEQYF.

The V and J genes are TRBV4-2 and TRBJ2-7; TRBD2 is a possible D gene (6 bases). The V end lost 0 bases, the J end lost 0 bases, and 9 bases lay between the germline ends. In germline, CDR1 is LGHNA, CDR2 YNFKEQ. The CDR3 totals 15 residues. The CDR3 DNA reads as TGTGCCAGCAGCCAAGAGGGGGGACCCTCCTACGAGCAGTACTTC. Amino acids: CASSQEGGPSYEQYF.

This chain uses TRBV28 with TRBJ1-2; 10 bases are a match to TRBD1. V lost 7 bases and J lost 4; bases outside the gene matches: 6. Germline V gene sequence: CDR1 MDHEN, CDR2 SYDVKM. The CDR3 covers 14 residues. The CDR3 loop reads CASTPTGGVYGYTF. CDR3 DNA sequence: TGTGCCAGCACCCCGACAGGGGGCGTCTATGGCTACACCTTC.

The J gene is TRBJ2-3, the V gene TRBV2; 7 positions agree with TRBD2. The trim removed 2 bases at V and 1 base at J, leaving 9 bases unmatched. Looked up from germline, CDR1 is SNHLY and CDR2 is FYNNEI. This CDR3 spans 17 amino acids. The CDR3 protein is CASSERRTSYRTDTQYF. The CDR3 nucleotides are TGTGCCAGCAGTGAACGTAGGACTAGTTACCGCACAGATACGCAGTATTTT.

The rearrangement joins TRBV21-1 to TRBJ1-2. TRBV21-1 is shown as a pseudogene. The CDR3 has 15 residues. Here the CDR3 reads CASSKHQTSNYGYTF. The CDR3 nucleotides are TGTGCCAGCAGCAAACATCAGACCTCTAACTATGGCTACACCTTC.

The chain employs TRBV6-1 and TRBJ2-1; D possibly corresponds to TRBD2 (7 bases). The CDR3 runs to 14 residues. The germline V and J ends were trimmed by 3 bases and 15 bases, with 21 bases remaining between them. Germline V gene sequence: CDR1 MNHNS, CDR2 SASEGT. Here the CDR3 DNA reads TGTGCCAGCAGTGACCCTGCAGGGAGGGTCAGGGGGTTCTTC. Its protein product is CASSDPAGRVRGFF.

The rearrangement links TRBV5-6 to TRBJ2-7; no definite D call. Germline V gene data show CDR1 as SGHDT and CDR2 as YYEEEE. This CDR3 region has 13 residues. Trimming removed 2 bases at V and 0 bases at J, with 6 bases between. As DNA, the CDR3 is TGTGCCAGCAGCTTCTGGAGCTCCTACGAGCAGTACTTC. It encodes CASSFWSSYEQYF.

The chain is built from TRBV7-9 and TRBJ1-2; D is unclear. V lost 2 bases, J lost 3 bases, and 13 bases lay in between. This CDR3 has 15 residues. Germline CDR1 is SEHNR and CDR2 is FQNEAQ (reference sequence). DNA of the CDR3: TGTGCCAGCAGCTTAAGTTCCAGAGACTACTATGGCTACACCTTC. Protein product: CASSLSSRDYYGYTF.

The rearrangement links TRBV11-1 to TRBJ2-7; 8 bases are a match to TRBD1. In germline, CDR1 is SGHAT, CDR2 FQDESV (reference sequence). V lost 2 bases and J lost 4; bases outside the gene matches: 7. CDR3 size: 15 residues. The CDR3 loop reads CASSLRGTGGYEQYF. The DNA of the CDR3 is TGTGCCAGCAGCTTAAGGGGGACAGGTGGATACGAGCAGTACTTC.

This chain links TRBV30 with TRBJ2-3; D gene ambiguous. CDR3 size: 10 residues. V was clipped by 3 bases and J by 6 bases, with 4 bases between them. The germline V gene has CDR1 GTSNPN and CDR2 SVGIG (reference sequence). The CDR3 bases are TGTGCCTGGAGGGCTGATACGCAGTATTTT. Its translation is CAWRADTQYF.

The genes are TRBV6-6 and TRBJ1-1; no clear D. V lost 2 bases and J 4 bases, leaving 8 bases between the germline ends. This CDR3 comprises 13 residues. Looked up from germline, CDR1 is MNHNY and CDR2 is SVGAGI (reference sequence). The chain's CDR3 is CASSYGSSTEAFF. The CDR3 DNA reads as TGTGCCAGCAGTTACGGGTCTAGCACTGAAGCTTTCTTT.

The genes are TRBV2 and TRBJ2-1; 7 bases fit TRBD2. V was clipped by 2 bases and J by 3 bases; unmatched bases: 7. This CDR3 comprises 16 residues. Germline values: CDR1 SNHLY, CDR2 FYNNEI. CDR3: CASSEYFQRDYNEQFF. CDR3 DNA sequence: TGTGCCAGCAGTGAATATTTCCAGCGGGACTACAATGAGCAGTTCTTC. Combining the CDR3 with reference TRBV2 and TRBJ2-1 gives the whole variable domain EPEVTQTPSHQVTQMGQEVILRCVPISNHLYFYWYRQILGQKVEFLVSFYNNEISEKSEIFDDQFSVERPDGSNFTLKIRSTKLEDSAMYFCASSEYFQRDYNEQFFGPGTRLTVL.

This clone is termed medium-sized. The chain has TRBV19 and TRBJ2-2, with a possible D match to TRBD1 (6 bases). Germline V lookup: CDR1 LNHDA, CDR2 SQIVND (reference sequence). The CDR3 covers 17 residues. The ends were cut back, 5 bases at V and 0 bases at J, with 16 bases in the middle. The CDR3 coding sequence is TGTGCCAGTAGTTTTCTATCGGGACAATCGAACACCGGGGAGCTGTTTTTT. Protein product: CASSFLSGQSNTGELFF.

The V and J genes are TRBV7-9 and TRBJ2-5; 7 nucleotides match TRBD1. Looked up from germline, CDR1 is SEHNR and CDR2 is FQNEAQ (reference sequence). Germline trimming cut 4 bases from V and 5 bases from J; bases unmatched to any gene: 10. The CDR3 spans 15 residues. The CDR3 sequence is CASSSETGFSETQYF. DNA for the CDR3: TGTGCCAGCAGCTCGGAGACAGGGTTTAGCGAGACCCAGTACTTC.

The rearrangement uses TRBV27 and TRBJ2-7; D tentatively reads TRBD1 or TRBD2 (5 bases each). CDR1 and CDR2 (germline): MNHEY, SMNVEV (reference sequence). The CDR3 covers 15 residues. V lost 0 bases and J lost 4, with 13 bases in between. DNA for the CDR3: TGTGCCAGCAGTTTATCGACGAGGGGTGGATACGAGCAGTACTTC. Translation: CASSLSTRGGYEQYF.

The table lists this clone with a count of one. The chain carries TRBV6-5 and TRBJ1-3, with a possible D match to TRBD1 (5 bases). V was shortened by 0 bases and J by 0 bases, with 9 bases between the two germline ends. The CDR3 length is 16 residues. Germline CDR1 reads MNHEY; CDR2 reads SVGAGI. The chain's CDR3 is CASSYSGADSGNTIYF. The DNA for the CDR3 is TGTGCCAGCAGTTACTCAGGGGCCGACTCTGGAAACACCATATATTTT.

J is TRBJ2-5 and V is TRBV27; 9 bases map to TRBD1. Germline V gene lookup returns CDR1 MNHEY and CDR2 SMNVEV (reference sequence). CDR3 length: 18 amino acids. V lost 3 bases to trimming and J lost 0 bases; unmatched junction nucleotides: 11. The CDR3 reads CASSFGQGTVRDQETQYF. In DNA, the CDR3 is TGTGCCAGCAGTTTCGGACAGGGGACGGTTAGGGACCAAGAGACCCAGTACTTC.

The genes are TRBV9 and TRBJ2-7; tentatively, D is TRBD2 (6 bases). Trimming stripped 0 bases from V and 4 bases from J, with 14 bases between. The CDR3 is 15 residues long. CDR1 and CDR2 from the germline V gene are SGDLS and YYNGEE. CDR3 residues: CASSVGWGGKYEQYF. The CDR3 DNA reads TGTGCCAGCAGCGTAGGGTGGGGCGGGAAATACGAGCAGTACTTC.

V gene TRBV6-5 combines with J gene TRBJ1-1, with D tentatively TRBD1 (5 bases). This CDR3 has 13 amino acids. Trimming cost V 6 bases and J 4 bases, with 12 bases left between them. CDR1 MNHEY and CDR2 SVGAGI come from the germline V gene. The CDR3 is CASRAGTSTEAFF. The CDR3 bases are TGTGCCAGCAGAGCCGGGACTTCCACTGAAGCTTTCTTT.

The chain carries TRBV13 and TRBJ1-1; possibly TRBD1 for D (5 bases). CDR3 size: 13 residues. V lost 5 bases to trimming and J lost 3 bases, with 10 bases between them. Germline loops: CDR1 PRHDT, CDR2 FYEKMQ (reference sequence). Here the CDR3 DNA reads TGTGCCAGCAGCCCGGGGGGGTACACTGAAGCTTTCTTT. Protein product: CASSPGGYTEAFF. Together with reference TRBV13 and TRBJ1-1, the CDR3 gives the full variable domain: AAGVIQSPRHLIKEKRETATLKCYPIPRHDTVYWYQQGPGQDPQFLISFYEKMQSDKGSIPDRFSAQQFSDYHSELNMSSLELGDSALYFCASSPGGYTEAFFGQGTRLTVV.

The chain is built from TRBV27 and TRBJ1-6; D unresolved. This CDR3 spans 16 amino acids. V dropped 1 base and J dropped 4 bases, with 11 bases sitting between them. The germline gives CDR1 MNHEY, CDR2 SMNVEV (reference sequence). CDR3 in amino acids: CASSLWAGEYNSPLHF. DNA of the CDR3: TGTGCCAGCAGTTTATGGGCAGGCGAATATAATTCACCCCTCCACTTT.

J is TRBJ2-1 and V is TRBV28; perhaps TRBD1 as D (5 bases). The V gene lost 5 bases and the J gene lost 3 bases, with 17 bases spanning the gap. CDR1 is MDHEN, CDR2 SYDVKM, per germline. This CDR3 comprises 16 residues. The CDR3 here is CASSRTHGWVYNEQFF. DNA for the CDR3: TGTGCCAGCAGTCGGACACACGGTTGGGTCTACAATGAGCAGTTCTTC.